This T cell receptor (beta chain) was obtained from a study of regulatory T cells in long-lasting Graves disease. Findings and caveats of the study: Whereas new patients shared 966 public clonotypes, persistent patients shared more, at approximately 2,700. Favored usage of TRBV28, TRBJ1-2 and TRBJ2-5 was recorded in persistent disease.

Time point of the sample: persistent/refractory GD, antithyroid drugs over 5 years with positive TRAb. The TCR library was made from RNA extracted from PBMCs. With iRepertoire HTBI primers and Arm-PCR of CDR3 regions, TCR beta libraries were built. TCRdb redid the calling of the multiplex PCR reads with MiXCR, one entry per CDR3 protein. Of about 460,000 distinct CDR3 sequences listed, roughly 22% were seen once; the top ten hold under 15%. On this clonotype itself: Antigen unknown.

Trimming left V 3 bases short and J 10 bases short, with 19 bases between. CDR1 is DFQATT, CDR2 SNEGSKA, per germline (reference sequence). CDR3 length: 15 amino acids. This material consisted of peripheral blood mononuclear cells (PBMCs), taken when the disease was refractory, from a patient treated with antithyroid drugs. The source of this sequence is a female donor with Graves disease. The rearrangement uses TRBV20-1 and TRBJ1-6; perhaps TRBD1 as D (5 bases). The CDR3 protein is CSARVMGQGHSPLHF. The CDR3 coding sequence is TGCAGTGCTAGGGTCATGGGGCAGGGTCACTCACCCCTCCACTTT.